One and the same sample provided the 13 T cell receptor beta chains below, sequenced in a study of T cell changes during pregnancy in multiple sclerosis. The data were produced by immunoSEQ multiplex PCR, yet TCRdb's version contains in-frame clones alone and is incomplete. Here the sample spans some 41,000 clones, 80% to 90% being singletons. Sequenced material: CD4+ T cells from peripheral blood mononuclear cells, taken in the first trimester of pregnancy. These receptors all come from a female donor with multiple sclerosis, enrolled in a pregnancy study.

The chain combines TRBV5-6 with TRBJ2-1; 12 bases agree with TRBD2. The CDR3 consists of 15 residues. Germline V CDR1 and CDR2: SGHDT, YYEEEE. V was pared by 0 bases and J by 9 bases, with 4 bases of the junction left unmatched. The CDR3 spells CASSLGLAGGAEQFF. The CDR3 DNA follows: TGTGCCAGCAGCTTGGGTCTAGCGGGAGGGGCTGAGCAGTTCTTC.

The V call is TRBV5-4, the J call TRBJ2-1; TRBD1 agrees at 7 bases. The trim removed 4 bases at V and 9 bases at J, leaving 4 bases unmatched. The CDR3 is made up of 12 amino acids. Germline V gene lookup returns CDR1 SGHNT and CDR2 YYREEE (reference sequence). CDR3 in DNA: TGTGCCAGCAGCGATCGACAGGGTGAGCAGTTCTTC. Translation: CASSDRQGEQFF. Complete variable domain (other parts from reference TRBV5-4 and TRBJ2-1): ETGVTQSPTHLIKTRGQQVTLRCSSQSGHNTVSWYQQALGQGPQFIFQYYREEENGRGNFPPRFSGLQFPNYSSELNVNALELDDSALYLCASSDRQGEQFFGPGTRLTVL.

V gene TRBV25-1 combines with J gene TRBJ1-3; no reliable D call. Germline V CDR1 and CDR2: MGHDK, SYGVNS. This CDR3 has 14 residues. V lost 3 bases and J lost 0, with 6 bases in between. This CDR3 reads CASSERNSGNTIYF. In DNA, the CDR3 is TGTGCCAGCAGTGAGCGGAACTCTGGAAACACCATATATTTT.

The chain combines TRBV25-1 with TRBJ1-1; D not certain. The germline CDR1 and CDR2 sequences are MGHDK and SYGVNS. This CDR3 contains 16 residues. The germline V and J ends were trimmed by 4 bases and 0 bases, with 15 bases remaining between them. The CDR3 spells CASSGRRTGMNTEAFF. For the CDR3, the DNA is TGTGCCAGCAGTGGTCGCCGGACGGGGATGAACACTGAAGCTTTCTTT.

The chain carries TRBV5-6 and TRBJ2-3; 8 bases agree with TRBD2. Germline CDR1 is SGHDT and CDR2 is YYEEEE. V was pared by 4 bases and J by 5 bases, with 12 bases of the junction left unmatched. This CDR3 comprises 16 residues. Here the CDR3 reads CASSGGSGGVGDTQYF. In nucleotides, the CDR3 is TGTGCCAGCAGCGGTGGGTCCGGGGGGGTAGGAGATACGCAGTATTTT.

The chain has TRBV5-1 and TRBJ2-2; 8 bases align to TRBD1. Germline V gives CDR1 SGHRS, CDR2 YFSETQ. The length of the CDR3 is 16 residues. V was pared by 5 bases and J by 0 bases, with 6 bases of the junction left unmatched. CDR3 sequence: CASRDRGMPNTGELFF. As DNA, the CDR3 is TGCGCCAGCAGAGACAGGGGCATGCCGAACACCGGGGAGCTGTTTTTT.

The chain uses TRBV19 and TRBJ2-2; D is possibly TRBD1 (5 bases). This CDR3 has 14 amino acids. Germline CDR1 reads LNHDA; CDR2 reads SQIVND (reference sequence). Trimming shortened V by 8 bases and J by 0 bases, and 10 bases separated the two germline ends. CDR3 in amino acids: CASRKGTNTGELFF. CDR3 bases: TGTGCCAGTCGTAAGGGGACGAACACCGGGGAGCTGTTTTTT.

The chain joins TRBV27 to TRBJ1-5, with D perhaps TRBD1 (5 bases). V lost 5 bases, J lost 8 bases, and 19 bases lay in between. This CDR3 contains 15 residues. Per germline, CDR1 MNHEY and CDR2 SMNVEV (reference sequence). CDR3 in amino acids: CASSPRQGRAEPQHF. The CDR3 DNA is TGTGCCAGCAGTCCCCGGCAGGGCAGGGCCGAGCCCCAGCATTTT.

This chain uses TRBV5-4 with TRBJ1-3, with D unclear. The germline V and J ends were trimmed by 4 bases and 0 bases, with 14 bases remaining between them. Germline CDR1 reads SGHNT; CDR2 reads YYREEE (reference sequence). This CDR3 has 16 amino acids. The CDR3 reads CASSPHGGNSGNTIYF. For the CDR3, the DNA is TGTGCCAGCAGCCCACACGGAGGGAACTCTGGAAACACCATATATTTT.

The chain couples TRBV6-5 to TRBJ1-6, with 7 bases identical to TRBD1. V shed 4 bases, J shed 7 bases, and the junction held 7 bases outside the gene matches. This CDR3 is 15 amino acids long. Germline V gene data show CDR1 as MNHEY and CDR2 as SVGAGI. The CDR3 DNA reads as TGTGCCAGCAGTTTCCTGGTACAGGGGAATTCACCCCTCCACTTT. It encodes CASSFLVQGNSPLHF.

The chain uses TRBV7-7 and TRBJ1-1; TRBD1 agrees at 9 bases. V gave up 5 bases and J gave up 6 bases; unmatched junction bases: 7. The CDR3 extends over 14 amino acids. Germline lookup yields CDR1 SSHAT and CDR2 FNYEAQ (reference sequence). The CDR3 coding sequence is TGTGCCAGCAGCCCCCGGACAGGGGACTCTGAAGCTTTCTTT. Its protein product is CASSPRTGDSEAFF.

In this sample, this clone turned up once. The rearrangement links TRBV7-2 to TRBJ2-3; 8 positions agree with TRBD1. Germline CDR1 reads SGHTA; CDR2 reads FQGNSA. The V segment lost 3 bases and the J segment 2 bases; nucleotides outside the gene matches: 4. The CDR3 spans 15 residues. CDR3 DNA sequence: TGTGCCAGCAGCTTCACAGGGGGGTCCACAGATACGCAGTATTTT. This sequence encodes CASSFTGGSTDTQYF.

The chain joins TRBV30 to TRBJ2-7; perhaps TRBD2 as D (6 bases). Germline V gene data show CDR1 as GTSNPN and CDR2 as SVGIG (reference sequence). CDR3 length: 15 residues. With 0 bases removed from V and 4 bases from J, the gap between germline ends came to 16 bases. The chain's CDR3 is CAWSVRGNSNYEQYF. The DNA for the CDR3 is TGTGCCTGGAGTGTACGCGGGAATTCCAATTACGAGCAGTACTTC.